Sequencing of this T cell receptor beta chain was carried out in a study of response to subunit inactivated influenza vaccine. TCRdb recomputed calls from the RT-PCR reads with MiXCR, one row per CDR3 protein. The table includes roughly 540,000 distinct CDR3 sequences, 20% to 25% detected once. The same data also contributed to another study, on T cells expressing NK-cell markers. That report adds: The TCR beta cDNA came from 5'RACE template switching with UMIs. HCMV seropositivity characterized most of the eight sequenced donors, and seronegativity one. About six donors showed dominant NKG2C+ clonotypes comprising roughly 1.0-7.0% of their CD8+ T cells.

Sequences were derived from CD4+ T cells sorted from PBMCs, sampled approximately 12 days after vaccination. This TCR derives from a man aged 50-59 years who received an inactivated influenza vaccine.

DNA for the CDR3: TGCAGTGCTACGGACAGGATTTACGAGCAGTACTTC. It encodes CSATDRIYEQYF. This chain links TRBV20-1 with TRBJ2-7; 7 positions match TRBD1. The CDR3 contains 12 residues. The trim removed 4 bases at V and 4 bases at J, leaving 4 bases unmatched. Looked up from germline, CDR1 is DFQATT and CDR2 is SNEGSKA (reference sequence).